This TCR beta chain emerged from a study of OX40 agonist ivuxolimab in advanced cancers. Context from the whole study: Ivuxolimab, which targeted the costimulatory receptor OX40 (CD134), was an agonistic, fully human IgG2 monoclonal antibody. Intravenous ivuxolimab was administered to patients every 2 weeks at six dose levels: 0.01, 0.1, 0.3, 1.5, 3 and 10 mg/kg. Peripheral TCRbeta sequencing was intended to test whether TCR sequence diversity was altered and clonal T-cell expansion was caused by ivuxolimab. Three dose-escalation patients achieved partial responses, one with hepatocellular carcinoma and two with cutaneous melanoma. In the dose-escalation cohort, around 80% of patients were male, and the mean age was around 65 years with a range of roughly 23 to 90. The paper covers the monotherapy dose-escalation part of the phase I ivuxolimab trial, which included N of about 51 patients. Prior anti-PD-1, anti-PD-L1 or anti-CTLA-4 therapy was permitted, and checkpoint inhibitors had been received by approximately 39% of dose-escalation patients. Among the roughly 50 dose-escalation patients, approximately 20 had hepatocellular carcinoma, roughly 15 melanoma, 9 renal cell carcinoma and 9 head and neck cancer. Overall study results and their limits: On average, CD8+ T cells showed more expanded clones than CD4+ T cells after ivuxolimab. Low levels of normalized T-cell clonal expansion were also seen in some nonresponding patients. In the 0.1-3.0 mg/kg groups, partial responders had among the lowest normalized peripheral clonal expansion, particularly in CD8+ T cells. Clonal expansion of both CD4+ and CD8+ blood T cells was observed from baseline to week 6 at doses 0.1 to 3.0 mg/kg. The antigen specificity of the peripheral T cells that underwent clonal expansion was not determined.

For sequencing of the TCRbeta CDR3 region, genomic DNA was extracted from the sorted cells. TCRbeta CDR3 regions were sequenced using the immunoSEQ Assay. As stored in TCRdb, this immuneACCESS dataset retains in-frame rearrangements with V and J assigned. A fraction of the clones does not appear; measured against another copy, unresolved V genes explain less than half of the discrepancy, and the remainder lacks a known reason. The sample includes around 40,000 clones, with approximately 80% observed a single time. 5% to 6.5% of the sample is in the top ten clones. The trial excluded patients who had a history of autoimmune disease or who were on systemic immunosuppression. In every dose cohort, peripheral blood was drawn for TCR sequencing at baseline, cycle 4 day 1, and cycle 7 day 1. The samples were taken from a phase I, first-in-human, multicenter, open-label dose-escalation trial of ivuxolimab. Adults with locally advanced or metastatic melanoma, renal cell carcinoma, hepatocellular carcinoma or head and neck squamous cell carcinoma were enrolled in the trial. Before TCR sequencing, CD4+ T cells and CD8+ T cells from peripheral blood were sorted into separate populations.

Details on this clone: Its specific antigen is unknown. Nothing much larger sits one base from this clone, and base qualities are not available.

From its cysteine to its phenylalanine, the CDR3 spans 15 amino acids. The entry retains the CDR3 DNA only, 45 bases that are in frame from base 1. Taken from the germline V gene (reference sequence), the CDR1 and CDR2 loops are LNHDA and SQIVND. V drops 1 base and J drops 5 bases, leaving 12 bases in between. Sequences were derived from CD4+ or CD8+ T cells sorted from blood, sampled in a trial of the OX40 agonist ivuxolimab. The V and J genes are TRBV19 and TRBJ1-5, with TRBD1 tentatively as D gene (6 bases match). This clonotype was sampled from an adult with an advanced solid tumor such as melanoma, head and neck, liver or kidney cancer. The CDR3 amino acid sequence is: CASSIGAGGHQPQHF. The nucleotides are TGTGCCAGTAGTATAGGAGCGGGGGGGCATCAGCCCCAGCATTTT.